This TCR beta chain appears in the sequencing data of a study of shared clonotypes between healthy human individuals (dated by TCRdb to 2018 to 2021). As for the study more broadly: A few men and a couple of women, aged 18 to 49 years, made up the cohort. To estimate repertoire size and how much clonotype sharing occurs between individuals, the study deeply sequenced the blood TCR repertoires of 5 or 6 healthy adults. To increase sequencing depth and limit assay-specific biases, TCR repertoire library preparation and sequencing were carried out by different laboratories using diverse techniques. For each donor, CD4 naive and CD4 memory were each given three plates, CD8 naive was given two plates, and CD8 memory was given one plate. Leukapheresis yielded between about 0.94 and 9.5 billion PBMCs per donor.

For the CD8 naive samples, CD45RO-negative cells were positively selected for CCR7, yielding a CD45RA+CCR7+ population from which TemRA cells were excluded. The donors were healthy, HIV-negative adults who had no recently reported acute infections or vaccinations. Every donor was a Caucasian adult living in Nashville, Tennessee, USA. Blood was collected by leukapheresis, and PBMCs were isolated by Ficoll-Histopaque density gradient centrifugation and then cryopreserved in liquid nitrogen vapor phase. Purity and quantity of every magnetically sorted T cell population were checked by analytical flow cytometry. Genomic DNA was isolated from each sorted fraction and quantified by UV absorbance on a Nanodrop 2000c. Points on this clone: No cognate antigen has been identified for it. Per-base quality was not reported, and no clone a single base away is much larger than it.

The CDR3 holds 16 amino acids from the cysteine to the phenylalanine. Only the CDR3 DNA is retained, 48 bases long and in frame from the first base. V loses 4 bases, J loses 5 bases, and the germline ends lie 18 bases apart. The germline V gene sets CDR1 to MGHRA and CDR2 to YSYEKL. What the research found in general, with its limitations: Estimated clonotype richness was generally larger for naive than for memory subsets. Sampling was restricted to blood, and TCR repertoires in tissues likely differ from the TCR repertoires found in blood. Incomplete sequencing was indicated by rarefaction of sorted-subset datasets, despite the large sequencing depth. The genetic and exposure-history diversity represented was limited by the small number of donors. Roughly 5% of naive CD4, roughly 3.6% of naive CD8, approximately 2% of memory CD4, and 0.4% of memory CD8 clonotypes were shared across a few donors. Pairwise subsampling indicated that sequencing depth was expected to affect the degree of clonotype sharing among donors. Clonotypes shared by all four sorted-subset donors showed higher generation probabilities than non-shared clonotypes.

Using the deep immunoSEQ assay, multiplex PCR amplified TCR CDR3 regions from genomic DNA. Genomic DNA extracted from each cell subset was distributed evenly over all wells of several immunoSEQ 96-well plates, and each plate served as one replicate. For sorted subsets, each replicate PCR was loaded with about 200 ng genomic DNA, equivalent to about 30,000 T cell genomes. Purified libraries were measured with a Qubit 3.0 fluorometer, size-checked on a Bioanalyzer 2100, and measured again with the KAPA Library Quantification kit. A separate single-read 150-cycle Illumina NextSeq 550 flow cell was used to sequence each immunoSEQ 96-well plate. As for the original processing: The immunoSEQ output contained only junctional sequences without quality scores, so filtering could not match that applied to full-length reads. To assign V/J genes and CDR3, sequences were annotated using PyIR, a Python wrapper for IgBLAST v1.9, with IMGT germline references. Reads were filtered out if the reads had weak V/J assignments (E-value above 1e-6), no CDR3, stop codons, out-of-frame junctions, or ambiguous translated residues. V3J clonotypes were defined by identical inferred V gene, J gene, and CDR3 amino acid sequence. To compute the percentage overlap between repertoires, the number of shared unique clonotypes was divided by the size of the smaller repertoire. Repertoire richness was assessed with RTK rarefaction, the Chao1 estimator, and Recon v2.1 estimates of unobserved clonotypes. Generation probabilities were computed with OLGA for all TCRbeta clonotypes obtained by the gDNA method from several donors. This is the immuneACCESS table as TCRdb keeps it, with only in-frame sequences that have V and J called. A part of the clones is gone; compared with another copy, unresolved V genes explain less than half, and the rest is unexplained. V and J calls and clone size come straight from that table; D and trimming were deduced from the DNA. The sample contains some 2.1 million clones, around 95% of them found a single time. Jointly, the top ten make up about 1.7% of the sample.

This TCR came from a man in his late teens or twenties in good health. Some clones in this sample may be carry-over from other donors' samples. Sequenced: naive CD8+ T cells from PBMCs. What the cell subset or site label conveys for this sample: CD45RA+CCR7+. The V and J genes are TRBV4-1 and TRBJ1-5; the D gene cannot be named for sure. The nucleotide sequence is TGCGCCAGCAGCCCGGTCGCCGGCGGGCGTTATCAGCCCCAGCATTTT. Translated, it reads CASSPVAGGRYQPQHF.